Shown below are 6 T cell receptor beta chains from a single sample sequenced in a study of cytomegalovirus exposure and HLA in healthy donors. The PCR made use of 60 Vbeta and 13 Jbeta primers. Profiled with immunoSEQ multiplex PCR; TCRdb holds only in-frame clones, not every one. The sample gives 150,000 to 200,000 clones, approximately 82% of which show up once; approximately 2% is in the top ten. The sequenced material came from PBMCs. The receptor source for this set is a woman between 18 and 30 years old in good health and CMV-seropositive.

V is TRBV6-1 and J is TRBJ2-1; 8 positions agree with TRBD1. V lost 4 bases to trimming and J lost 2 bases; unmatched junction nucleotides: 7. Germline V gene data show CDR1 as MNHNS and CDR2 as SASEGT. The CDR3 consists of 16 residues. CDR3 residues: CASSVDRARAYNEQFF. The DNA of the CDR3 is TGTGCCAGCAGTGTGGACAGGGCGAGGGCCTACAATGAGCAGTTCTTC.

DNA of the CDR3: TGTGCCTGGAGTGTAGCCAGGGGTAGAGAGACCCAGTACTTC. Encoded protein: CAWSVARGRETQYF. This sequence joins TRBV30 and TRBJ2-5, with D possibly being TRBD1 (6 bases). Germline lookup yields CDR1 GTSNPN and CDR2 SVGIG (reference sequence). V was pared by 0 bases and J by 4 bases, with 12 bases between. The CDR3 loop spans 14 amino acids. Full variable domain (remainder filled in from reference TRBV30 and TRBJ2-5): SQTIHQWPATLVQPVGSPLSLECTVEGTSNPNLYWYRQAAGRGLQLLFYSVGIGQISSEVPQNLSASRPQDRQFILSSKKLLLSDSGFYLCAWSVARGRETQYFGPGTRLLVL.

The chain joins TRBV5-5 to TRBJ2-6, with TRBD2 as a possible D gene (6 bases). V lost 3 bases and J lost 2, with 9 bases in between. This CDR3 contains 15 residues. The V gene's germline CDR1 is SGHKS and CDR2 YYEKEE (reference sequence). CDR3: CASSSPGAGANVLTF. In nucleotides, the CDR3 is TGTGCCAGCAGCTCCCCGGGGGCTGGGGCCAACGTCCTGACTTTC.

The CDR3 nucleotides read TGTGCCTGGAGTGTAGGGTGGTACAGGGGATCGCGCACTGAAGCTTTCTTT. Translating it yields CAWSVGWYRGSRTEAFF. The chain recombines TRBV30 with TRBJ1-1; TRBD1 aligns across 7 bases. The V and J ends lost 0 bases and 4 bases, in that order; junction bases with no gene match: 14. CDR1 and CDR2 from the germline V gene are GTSNPN and SVGIG (reference sequence). CDR3 length: 17 amino acids.

The chain links TRBV7-9 to TRBJ1-2; 7 bases fit TRBD1. Per germline, CDR1 SEHNR and CDR2 FQNEAQ (reference sequence). The length of the CDR3 is 15 residues. V was pared by 4 bases and J by 3 bases, with 8 bases of the junction left unmatched. The CDR3 reads CASSYTQGTYYGYTF. CDR3 bases: TGTGCCAGCAGCTATACACAGGGGACCTACTATGGCTACACCTTC.

The chain has TRBV27 and TRBJ1-4; D unclear. V dropped 3 bases and J dropped 7 bases, with 9 bases sitting between them. Germline V gene data show CDR1 as MNHEY and CDR2 as SMNVEV (reference sequence). The CDR3 covers 13 residues. In DNA, the CDR3 is TGTGCCAGCAGTTTGTCCACAACTGAAAAACTGTTTTTT. Amino acid sequence: CASSLSTTEKLFF. The full variable domain, its missing parts supplied by reference TRBV27 and TRBJ1-4, is EAQVTQNPRYLITVTGKKLTVTCSQNMNHEYMSWYRQDPGLGLRQIYYSMNVEVTDKGDVPEGYKVSRKEKRNFPLILESPSPNQTSLYFCASSLSTTEKLFFGSGTQLSVL.